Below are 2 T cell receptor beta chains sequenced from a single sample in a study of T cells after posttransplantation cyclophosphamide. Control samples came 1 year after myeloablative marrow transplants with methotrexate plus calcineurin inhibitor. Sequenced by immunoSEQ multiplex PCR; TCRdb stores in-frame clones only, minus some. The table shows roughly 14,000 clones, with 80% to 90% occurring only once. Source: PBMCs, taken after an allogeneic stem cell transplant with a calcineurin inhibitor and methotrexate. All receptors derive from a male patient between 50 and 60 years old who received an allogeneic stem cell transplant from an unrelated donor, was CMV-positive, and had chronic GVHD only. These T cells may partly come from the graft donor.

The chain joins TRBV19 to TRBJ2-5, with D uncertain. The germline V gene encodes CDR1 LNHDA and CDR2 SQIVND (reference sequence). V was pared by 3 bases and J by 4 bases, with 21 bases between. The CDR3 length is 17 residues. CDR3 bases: TGTGCCAGTAGTATCTTAGCCGAATTGGGTTCTCGAGAGACCCAGTACTTC. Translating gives CASSILAELGSRETQYF.

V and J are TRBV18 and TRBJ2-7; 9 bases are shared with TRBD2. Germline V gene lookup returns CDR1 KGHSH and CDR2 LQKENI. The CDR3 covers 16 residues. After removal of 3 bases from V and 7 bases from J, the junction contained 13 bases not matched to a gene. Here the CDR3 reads CASSPPGPAGGIEQYF. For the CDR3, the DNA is TGTGCCAGCTCACCCCCGGGGCCGGCGGGAGGGATTGAGCAGTACTTC.